Given below is one TCR beta chain in context. The data originate from a study of PD-L1 blockade in urothelial cancer. Data came from immunoSEQ multiplex PCR; TCRdb stores just in-frame clones and leaves some out. The data show approximately 100,000 clones, with approximately 85% seen just once and 2% to 2.5% held by the top ten. This TCR came from a man between 50 and 59 years old with urothelial cancer. Sequences were derived from PBMCs, sampled around atezolizumab (anti-PD-L1) treatment.

CDR3: CASSSAAGQGLNTQYF. In DNA form, the CDR3 reads TGTGCCAGCAGCTCCGCCGCGGGACAGGGGTTGAATACGCAGTATTTT. The chain employs TRBV21-1 and TRBJ2-3; the table's TRBD1 call for D was not verified on the DNA. TRBV21-1 is flagged as a pseudogene. This CDR3 comprises 16 residues.